Below are 21 T cell receptor beta chains sequenced from a single sample in a study of blood T cell repertoires in COVID-19. Sequencing used immunoSEQ multiplex PCR; TCRdb keeps in-frame clones, though not all of them. The sample consists of under 100,000 clones, around 83% of them appearing once. Sequencing used peripheral blood. The receptors shown here come from a woman aged 55-70 years with acute or convalescent COVID-19.

V and J are TRBV3-1 (or the pseudogene TRBV3-2) and TRBJ1-1; unclear D gene. The CDR3 contains 13 residues. V lost 4 bases and J 5 bases, leaving 11 bases between the germline ends. CDR1 is LGHDT, CDR2 YNNKEL, per germline (reference sequence). CDR3 sequence (DNA): TGTGCCAGCAGCCGCCTCATACAGACTGAAGCTTTCTTT. Translation gives CASSRLIQTEAFF.

The count of this clone is one. The chain carries TRBV9 and TRBJ1-1, with a tentative D call TRBD1 (5 bases). Germline V gene sequence: CDR1 SGDLS, CDR2 YYNGEE. Trimming shortened V by 2 bases and J by 1 base, and 12 bases separated the two germline ends. CDR3 length: 15 amino acids. The CDR3 reads CASSVMQGGNTEAFF. In DNA, the CDR3 is TGTGCCAGCAGCGTGATGCAGGGTGGGAACACTGAAGCTTTCTTT.

This clone has only one observation. The rearrangement uses TRBV5-6 and TRBJ1-3; D unresolved. Trimming took 4 bases from V and 0 from J, leaving 11 bases between them. CDR3 size: 15 residues. Per the germline V gene, CDR1 is SGHDT and CDR2 is YYEEEE. This CDR3 is CASSLPGGSGNTIYF. The CDR3 DNA follows: TGTGCCAGCAGCCTGCCGGGTGGCTCTGGAAACACCATATATTTT.

The rearrangement links TRBV5-6 to TRBJ1-1; 8 bases line up with TRBD1. The germline V gene encodes CDR1 SGHDT and CDR2 YYEEEE. This CDR3 is 15 amino acids long. The junction had 6 bases not matched to a gene; V was cut back by 0 bases and J by 5 bases. In DNA, the CDR3 is TGTGCCAGCAGCTTGGTCCCAGGGGGCACGACTGAAGCTTTCTTT. Its translation: CASSLVPGGTTEAFF.

The rearrangement links TRBV5-1 to TRBJ2-1; D may be TRBD2 (7 bases). Trimming cost V 4 bases and J 6 bases, with 17 bases left between them. This CDR3 region has 15 residues. Germline V gene lookup returns CDR1 SGHRS and CDR2 YFSETQ. The CDR3 spells CASSRQQGGGNEQFF. DNA for the CDR3: TGCGCCAGCAGCCGACAACAGGGAGGGGGCAATGAGCAGTTCTTC.

The rearrangement uses TRBV10-2 and TRBJ1-5; 7 nucleotides match TRBD1. The germline CDR1 and CDR2 sequences are WSHSY and SAAADI. V gave up 5 bases and J gave up 0 bases; unmatched junction bases: 10. The CDR3 loop spans 17 amino acids. CDR3 nucleotide sequence: TGCGCCAGCAGTCCAAACAGGGGTGGAAATAGCAATCAGCCCCAGCATTTT. Translating it yields CASSPNRGGNSNQPQHF.

The V call is TRBV9, the J call TRBJ1-4, with a possible D match to TRBD1 (6 bases). Per germline, CDR1 SGDLS and CDR2 YYNGEE. The ends were cut back, 4 bases at V and 0 bases at J, with 7 bases in the middle. The CDR3 is 14 residues long. The CDR3 sequence is CASSTGPTNEKLFF. CDR3 nucleotides: TGTGCCAGCAGCACAGGGCCAACTAATGAAAAACTGTTTTTT.

V gene TRBV5-5 combines with J gene TRBJ2-3; tentative D call: TRBD1 (5 bases). V was clipped by 6 bases and J by 2 bases, with 10 bases between them. The CDR3 has 13 amino acids. Germline CDR1 SGHKS, CDR2 YYEKEE (reference sequence). The CDR3 region is CASNQGLTDTQYF. The CDR3 region has the DNA TGTGCCAGCAACCAGGGCCTCACAGATACGCAGTATTTT.

The chain couples TRBV6-6 to TRBJ2-1; D is perhaps TRBD2 (5 bases). The ends were cut back, 6 bases at V and 3 bases at J, with 15 bases in the middle. The CDR3 consists of 15 residues. CDR1 MNHNY and CDR2 SVGAGI come from the germline V gene (reference sequence). The CDR3 is CASSPGVGVYNEQFF. In DNA form, the CDR3 reads TGTGCCAGCAGCCCCGGGGTTGGGGTCTACAATGAGCAGTTCTTC.

The rearrangement uses TRBV2 and TRBJ1-3; no firm D call. V lost 6 bases to trimming and J lost 2 bases, with 14 bases between them. The CDR3 is 15 residues long. Per germline, CDR1 SNHLY and CDR2 FYNNEI. DNA of the CDR3: TGTGCCAGCAGGGAGACCGAGGGAACTGGAAACACCATATATTTT. It specifies CASRETEGTGNTIYF.

This clone has a handful of counts. The gene calls are TRBV11-2 and TRBJ1-1, with D possibly matching TRBD1 (6 bases). There are 18 residues in the CDR3. V lost 5 bases and J 4 bases, leaving 26 bases between the germline ends. Germline V gene lookup returns CDR1 SGHAT and CDR2 FQNNGV. The CDR3 DNA reads TGTGCCAGCAGCACCCGACAGGCTGTCAAATTGGGCCTCACTGAAGCTTTCTTT. The encoded protein is CASSTRQAVKLGLTEAFF.

The V gene is TRBV28, the J gene TRBJ2-1; 13 bases agree with TRBD2. Trimming took 6 bases from V and 9 from J; bases not matched to a gene: 5. CDR3 length: 14 amino acids. The germline CDR1 and CDR2 sequences are MDHEN and SYDVKM. As DNA, the CDR3 is TGTGCCAGCAGCCGGACTAGCGGGAGCAGTGAGCAGTTCTTC. It specifies CASSRTSGSSEQFF. Full variable domain (remainder filled in from reference TRBV28 and TRBJ2-1): DVKVTQSSRYLVKRTGEKVFLECVQDMDHENMFWYRQDPGLGLRLIYFSYDVKMKEKGDIPEGYSVSREKKERFSLILESASTNQTSMYLCASSRTSGSSEQFFGPGTRLTVL.

This clone was found a few times. CDR3 nucleotide sequence: TGCGCCAGCAGATCAGGACTAGCGGGGAATCAAGAGACCCAGTACTTC. It yields the protein CASRSGLAGNQETQYF. J is TRBJ2-5 and V is TRBV5-1; TRBD2 matches at 12 bases. With V trimmed by 5 bases and J by 2 bases, 7 bases remained unmatched. Germline V gene sequence: CDR1 SGHRS, CDR2 YFSETQ. This CDR3 has 16 amino acids.

V gene TRBV14 combines with J gene TRBJ2-3, with D perhaps TRBD1 (5 bases). From germline, CDR1 is SGHDN and CDR2 FVKESK. The CDR3 is 12 amino acids. V lost 2 bases, J lost 7 bases, and 7 bases lay in between. CDR3 nucleotide sequence: TGTGCCAGCAGCCAAAAGGGGTATACGCAGTATTTT. Its protein is CASSQKGYTQYF.

This chain uses TRBV30 with TRBJ2-5; tentatively, D is TRBD1 (7 bases). V lost 3 bases and J lost 6, with 14 bases in between. Germline V CDR1 and CDR2: GTSNPN, SVGIG (reference sequence). CDR3 length: 13 amino acids. Here the CDR3 reads CAWRAQGGKTQYF. Written as DNA, the CDR3 is TGTGCCTGGAGAGCTCAGGGGGGCAAGACCCAGTACTTC.

The chain uses TRBV18 and TRBJ1-2; the match to TRBD1 covers 9 bases. From germline, CDR1 is KGHSH and CDR2 LQKENI. This CDR3 contains 14 residues. V lost 6 bases, J lost 6 bases, and 8 bases stayed unmatched. For the CDR3, the DNA is TGTGCCAGCTCCCCGGACAGGGGAAGGGATGGCTACACCTTC. Translated, it gives CASSPDRGRDGYTF.

The chain has TRBV7-2 and TRBJ1-1; 11 bases agree with TRBD1. This CDR3 region has 17 residues. Germline-derived CDR1 and CDR2 are SGHTA and FQGNSA. V lost 5 bases, J lost 0 bases, and 8 bases stayed unmatched. CDR3 nucleotides: TGTGCCAGCAGCGAGGACAGGGGGCGATCCCTGAACACTGAAGCTTTCTTT. It specifies CASSEDRGRSLNTEAFF.

This clone came up once. The gene calls are TRBV11-2 and TRBJ2-1; TRBD2 aligns across 8 bases. The germline gives CDR1 SGHAT, CDR2 FQNNGV. The V segment lost 6 bases and the J segment 0 bases; nucleotides outside the gene matches: 10. The CDR3 is 17 amino acids. CDR3 bases: TGTGCCAGCAGTCACAGAACCGGGACTAGCTCCTACAATGAGCAGTTCTTC. Its translation: CASSHRTGTSSYNEQFF.

This clone was picked up a small number of times. The CDR3 DNA reads TGTGCCAGCAGCTTTGGGGGGGGGTACAGGTCGAGGGACACTGAAGCTTTCTTT. It is translated as CASSFGGGYRSRDTEAFF. The V gene is TRBV11-3, the J gene TRBJ1-1, with a possible D match to TRBD1 (5 bases). The CDR3 contains 18 residues. Per the germline V gene, CDR1 is SGHNT and CDR2 is YENEEA. The ends were cut back, 3 bases at V and 3 bases at J, with 23 bases in the middle.

This chain joins TRBV5-6 and TRBJ1-1; D is possibly TRBD1 (6 bases). Germline-derived CDR1 and CDR2 are SGHDT and YYEEEE. V was cut by 0 bases and J by 5 bases, with 14 bases left in between. The CDR3 totals 15 residues. The CDR3 coding sequence is TGTGCCAGCAGCTTGGTTCTGGGGCAGGGGACTGAAGCTTTCTTT. Encoded protein: CASSLVLGQGTEAFF.

The V call is TRBV12-3 or TRBV12-4, the J call TRBJ1-1, with D hard to call. V was pared by 5 bases and J by 1 base, with 8 bases between. This CDR3 comprises 13 residues. Here the CDR3 reads CASSPHSNTEAFF. In DNA form, the CDR3 reads TGTGCCAGCAGTCCTCACTCGAACACTGAAGCTTTCTTT.